This is a list of T cell receptor beta chains from one sample in a study of T cells in Graves' hyperthyroidism and ophthalmopathy. TCRdb re-analysed the multiplex PCR reads in MiXCR, keeping a single row per CDR3 protein. The table records nearly 600,000 distinct CDR3 sequences, 11% to 15% of them present only once. Sequencing was carried out using blood. The receptor set was obtained from a woman between 18 and 29 years old with Graves' ophthalmopathy. CDR3s include the opening cysteine and the closing phenylalanine or tryptophan. Fields, in order: V gene, J gene, clone size, D gene, CDR3 protein, CDR3 DNA. The D gene is left open where the match is weak. Size is omitted from some rows. Given values are once, few, many or a class for expanded clones.

v_call: TRBV7-9
j_call: TRBJ2-5
clone_size: few
d_call: NA
cdr3_aa: CASSPGPGERTQYF
cdr3_nt: TGTGCCAGCAGCCCCGGCCCGGGGGAGAGGACCCAGTACTTC

v_call: TRBV12-3/TRBV12-4
j_call: TRBJ2-7
clone_size: many
d_call: NA
cdr3_aa: CASSPFRDEQYF
cdr3_nt: TGTGCCAGCAGTCCGTTCCGGGACGAGCAGTACTTC

v_call: TRBV2
j_call: TRBJ2-1
clone_size: many
d_call: TRBD2
cdr3_aa: CASSERLAGKNEQFF
cdr3_nt: TGTGCCAGCAGTGAACGACTAGCGGGAAAAAATGAGCAGTTCTTC

v_call: TRBV28
j_call: TRBJ1-3
clone_size: many
d_call: NA
cdr3_aa: CASTFQGFSGNTIYF
cdr3_nt: TGTGCCAGCACCTTTCAGGGCTTCTCTGGAAACACCATATATTTT

v_call: TRBV20-1
j_call: TRBJ1-5
clone_size: many
d_call: NA
cdr3_aa: CSARDPTDGNQPQHF
cdr3_nt: TGCAGTGCTAGAGACCCAACCGACGGCAATCAGCCCCAGCATTTT

v_call: TRBV9
j_call: TRBJ1-1
clone_size: NA
d_call: TRBD1
cdr3_aa: CASSGDRAGTEAFF
cdr3_nt: TGTGCCAGCAGCGGGGACAGGGCAGGCACTGAAGCTTTCTTT

v_call: TRBV28
j_call: TRBJ2-1
clone_size: few
d_call: NA
cdr3_aa: CASSLILSGERDNEQFF
cdr3_nt: TGTGCCAGCAGCCTGATCCTGTCAGGGGAGCGGGACAATGAGCAGTTCTTC

v_call: TRBV6-2/TRBV6-3
j_call: TRBJ2-3
clone_size: NA
d_call: TRBD1
cdr3_aa: CASSYRTGGRTDTQYF
cdr3_nt: TGTGCCAGCAGTTACAGAACAGGGGGCAGGACAGATACGCAGTATTTT

v_call: TRBV28
j_call: TRBJ2-5
clone_size: many
d_call: NA
cdr3_aa: CASWRGGPLETQYF
cdr3_nt: TGTGCCAGCTGGCGCGGAGGGCCTCTAGAGACCCAGTACTTC

v_call: TRBV7-9
j_call: TRBJ2-7
clone_size: few
d_call: TRBD2
cdr3_aa: CASSLPLGTSGYEQYF
cdr3_nt: TGTGCCAGCAGCTTACCCCTCGGGACTAGCGGCTACGAGCAGTACTTC

v_call: TRBV7-3
j_call: TRBJ2-5
clone_size: NA
d_call: NA
cdr3_aa: CASSFFGTPGGFPETQYF
cdr3_nt: TGTGCCAGCAGCTTTTTCGGCACCCCCGGGGGCTTCCCCGAGACCCAGTACTTC

v_call: TRBV6-1
j_call: TRBJ2-2
clone_size: few
d_call: NA
cdr3_aa: CASRQGNRAGELFF
cdr3_nt: TGTGCCAGCCGGCAGGGGAATAGAGCCGGGGAGCTGTTTTTT

v_call: TRBV28
j_call: TRBJ2-2
clone_size: NA
d_call: NA
cdr3_aa: CASSVLNTGELFF
cdr3_nt: TGTGCCAGCAGCGTTCTTAACACCGGGGAGCTGTTTTTT

v_call: TRBV9
j_call: TRBJ2-3
clone_size: few
d_call: NA
cdr3_aa: CASSVAAGESTDTQYF
cdr3_nt: TGTGCCAGCAGCGTAGCGGCGGGTGAGAGCACAGATACGCAGTATTTT

v_call: TRBV19
j_call: TRBJ2-7
clone_size: few
d_call: NA
cdr3_aa: CASSNRFGSEQYF
cdr3_nt: TGTGCCAGTAGTAACAGGTTTGGGAGCGAGCAGTACTTC

v_call: TRBV20-1
j_call: TRBJ2-1
clone_size: many
d_call: TRBD2
cdr3_aa: CSASELAASYNEQFF
cdr3_nt: TGCAGTGCTAGTGAACTAGCGGCCTCCTACAATGAGCAGTTCTTC

v_call: TRBV27
j_call: TRBJ2-3
clone_size: NA
d_call: NA
cdr3_aa: CASSPTGLLGTDTQYF
cdr3_nt: TGTGCCAGCAGTCCGACGGGACTGCTGGGCACAGATACGCAGTATTTT

v_call: TRBV19
j_call: TRBJ2-1
clone_size: few
d_call: NA
cdr3_aa: CASSTSGLQFF
cdr3_nt: TGTGCCAGTAGTACGTCGGGACTGCAGTTCTTC

v_call: TRBV29-1
j_call: TRBJ2-7
clone_size: many
d_call: TRBD1
cdr3_aa: CSVEFPGTGSYEQYF
cdr3_nt: TGCAGCGTTGAATTCCCTGGGACAGGGTCCTACGAGCAGTACTTC

v_call: TRBV20-1
j_call: TRBJ2-7
clone_size: NA
d_call: NA
cdr3_aa: CNAPPDGEPIYEQYF
cdr3_nt: TGCAATGCTCCCCCCGACGGAGAACCAATCTACGAGCAGTACTTC

v_call: TRBV6-1
j_call: TRBJ1-6
clone_size: few
d_call: TRBD1
cdr3_aa: CASSSGSGQGGSPLHF
cdr3_nt: TGTGCCAGCAGTTCCGGATCTGGACAGGGCGGTTCACCCCTCCACTTT

v_call: TRBV12-3/TRBV12-4
j_call: TRBJ2-3
clone_size: many
d_call: NA
cdr3_aa: CASSYNGPGDTQYF
cdr3_nt: TGTGCCAGCAGTTATAACGGTCCGGGTGATACGCAGTATTTT

v_call: TRBV2
j_call: TRBJ1-5
clone_size: many
d_call: NA
cdr3_aa: CASSEGWGIGNQPQHF
cdr3_nt: TGTGCCAGCAGTGAAGGTTGGGGGATCGGCAATCAGCCCCAGCATTTT

v_call: TRBV19
j_call: TRBJ1-2
clone_size: NA
d_call: TRBD1
cdr3_aa: CASSGTGGDYGYTF
cdr3_nt: TGTGCCAGTAGCGGGACAGGGGGCGACTATGGCTACACCTTC

v_call: TRBV11-2
j_call: TRBJ2-1
clone_size: many
d_call: NA
cdr3_aa: CASSLISGVLNEQFF
cdr3_nt: TGTGCCAGCAGCTTAATATCAGGGGTGTTGAATGAGCAGTTCTTC

v_call: TRBV10-3
j_call: TRBJ1-1
clone_size: many
d_call: TRBD1
cdr3_aa: CAISESGTGLGNTEAFF
cdr3_nt: TGTGCCATCAGTGAGTCGGGGACAGGGCTCGGGAACACTGAAGCTTTCTTT